These 29 T cell receptor beta chains came from one sample sequenced in a study of Ad26.COV2.S vaccination and SARS-CoV-2 variants. Profiled with immunoSEQ multiplex PCR; TCRdb holds only in-frame clones, not every one. The table shows more than 250,000 clones, with 87% occurring only once. Treatment in this sample: approximately 18 received Ad26.COV2.S at low or high dose, single or two shots; about 5 received placebo; per-sample allocation not given. Samples analyzed were those drawn on day 63 after the first vaccine or placebo injection. The specimen was peripheral blood, collected in a trial of Ad26.COV2.S vaccine versus placebo. The receptors come from a person between 18 and 59 years old who received the Ad26.COV2.S COVID-19 vaccine or a placebo.

The chain uses TRBV6-5 and TRBJ2-3; tentative D call: TRBD2 (5 bases). The V and J ends lost 0 bases and 2 bases respectively, with 9 bases between them. The germline V gene encodes CDR1 MNHEY and CDR2 SVGAGI. The CDR3 is made up of 15 amino acids. CDR3: CASSYSAADTDTQYF. CDR3 nucleotide sequence: TGTGCCAGCAGTTACTCTGCAGCGGACACAGATACGCAGTATTTT.

The chain carries TRBV12-3 or TRBV12-4 and TRBJ2-7; 8 nucleotides line up with TRBD2. CDR3 length: 13 amino acids. The J segment lost 5 bases and the V segment lost 6 bases, leaving 6 bases of the junction unmatched. The CDR3 coding sequence is TGTGCCAGCAGAGGGACTAGTTTCCACGAGCAGTACTTC. This gives the protein CASRGTSFHEQYF.

This clone was recorded once. In DNA form, the CDR3 reads TGTGCCAGCAGATTCAGGGAGAACACTGAAGCTTTCTTT. It encodes CASRFRENTEAFF. The genes are TRBV6-5 and TRBJ1-1; D might be TRBD1 (5 bases). This CDR3 spans 13 amino acids. Germline V gives CDR1 MNHEY, CDR2 SVGAGI. Trimming stripped 6 bases from V and 1 base from J, with 9 bases between.

J is TRBJ2-7 and V is TRBV6-5; D unclear. The CDR3 totals 13 residues. In germline, CDR1 is MNHEY, CDR2 SVGAGI. V gave up 6 bases and J gave up 4 bases, with 13 bases separating them. The DNA of the CDR3 is TGTGCCAGCAGACCTACCGGGTTATACGAGCAGTACTTC. It encodes CASRPTGLYEQYF.

The rearrangement joins TRBV7-9 to TRBJ1-1; D remains ambiguous. This CDR3 is built from 12 residues. Per the germline V gene, CDR1 is SEHNR and CDR2 is FQNEAQ (reference sequence). The V gene lost 0 bases and the J gene lost 7 bases, with 6 bases spanning the gap. The CDR3 sequence: CASSLAVGEAFF. CDR3 sequence (DNA): TGTGCCAGCAGCTTAGCGGTCGGTGAAGCTTTCTTT.

The chain has TRBV4-3 and TRBJ2-5, with D possibly TRBD1 on 6 matching bases. Trimming cost V 2 bases and J 5 bases, with 12 bases left between them. This CDR3 spans 14 amino acids. Germline V gene sequence: CDR1 LGHNA, CDR2 YSLEER. The DNA of the CDR3 is TGCGCCAGCAGCCAAAGTACAGGGACCGAGACCCAGTACTTC. It codes for CASSQSTGTETQYF.

V is TRBV6-1 and J is TRBJ2-1; no firm D call. CDR1 and CDR2 from the germline V gene are MNHNS and SASEGT. The CDR3 sequence is 16 residues long. Trimming took off 4 bases at V and 1 base at J, with 14 bases between the two ends. The CDR3 DNA reads TGTGCCAGCAGTGCGGTGCAAGACTTATCCTACAATGAGCAGTTCTTC. Protein sequence: CASSAVQDLSYNEQFF.

This clone showed up just a few times. This chain uses TRBV2 with TRBJ1-5, with 10 positions matching TRBD1. V lost 1 base to trimming and J lost 7 bases; unmatched junction nucleotides: 4. Germline V lookup: CDR1 SNHLY, CDR2 FYNNEI. The CDR3 is 15 amino acids. The CDR3 sequence is CASSEDWTGGQPQHF. CDR3 DNA sequence: TGTGCCAGCAGTGAAGACTGGACAGGGGGACAGCCCCAGCATTTT.

V gene TRBV5-1 combines with J gene TRBJ2-7; weak D call: TRBD1 (6 bases). This CDR3 has 14 residues. The V gene lost 1 base and the J gene lost 1 base, with 9 bases spanning the gap. Per the germline V gene, CDR1 is SGHRS and CDR2 is YFSETQ. The DNA of the CDR3 is TGCGCCAGCAGCTTGAGGACAGATTCCTACGAGCAGTACTTC. It yields the protein CASSLRTDSYEQYF.

The chain recombines TRBV27 with TRBJ2-1; D perhaps matches TRBD2 (6 bases). The CDR3 spans 16 residues. Per germline, CDR1 MNHEY and CDR2 SMNVEV (reference sequence). Trimming left V 5 bases short and J 6 bases short, with 20 bases between. The CDR3 region is CASSTADSGQTNEQFF. CDR3 sequence (DNA): TGTGCCAGCAGTACAGCAGATAGCGGCCAGACCAATGAGCAGTTCTTC.

The rearrangement uses TRBV4-1 and TRBJ2-2; D may match TRBD1 or TRBD2 (5 bases each). CDR1 and CDR2 from the germline V gene are MGHRA and YSYEKL. The germline V and J ends were trimmed by 0 bases and 0 bases, with 11 bases remaining between them. CDR3 length: 17 residues. CDR3 sequence: CASSQDTGRTNTGELFF. Written as DNA, the CDR3 is TGCGCCAGCAGCCAAGATACGGGACGTACGAACACCGGGGAGCTGTTTTTT.

J is TRBJ2-5 and V is TRBV18; D tentatively fits TRBD1 or TRBD2 (5 bases each). This CDR3 comprises 13 residues. The V end lost 1 base, the J end lost 14 bases, and 17 bases lay between the germline ends. Germline CDR1 is KGHSH and CDR2 is LQKENI. CDR3 residues: CASSPRWDEDIYF. The CDR3 nucleotides read TGTGCCAGCTCACCACGGTGGGACGAGGACATATACTTC. Based on the CDR3 plus reference TRBV18 and TRBJ2-5, the full variable domain is NAGVMQNPRHLVRRRGQEARLRCSPMKGHSHVYWYRQLPEEGLKFMVYLQKENIIDESGMPKERFSAEFPKEGPSILRIQQVVRGDSAAYFCASSPRWDEDIYFGPGTRLLVL.

The V call is TRBV28, the J call TRBJ1-2, with a weak D call TRBD1 (5 bases). The CDR3 totals 16 residues. V was shortened by 5 bases and J by 2 bases, with 18 bases between the two germline ends. Germline V lookup: CDR1 MDHEN, CDR2 SYDVKM. CDR3 amino acids: CASSLPPGRGNYGYTF. CDR3 bases: TGTGCCAGCAGTCTCCCCCCCGGACGGGGCAACTATGGCTACACCTTC.

This sequence joins TRBV7-2 and TRBJ2-3, with 8 bases matching TRBD2. The junction had 5 bases not matched to a gene; V was cut back by 1 base and J by 5 bases. Germline-derived CDR1 and CDR2 are SGHTA and FQGNSA. The CDR3 loop spans 15 amino acids. The CDR3 loop is CASSLGGGRIDTQYF. CDR3 nucleotides: TGTGCCAGCAGCTTAGGCGGGGGGCGGATAGATACGCAGTATTTT.

In its sample, this clone was seen once. The rearrangement uses TRBV6-4 and TRBJ1-2; D is uncertain. The CDR3 contains 14 residues. Trimming took 5 bases from V and 2 from J, leaving 12 bases between them. Per germline, CDR1 MRHNA and CDR2 SNTAGT. The CDR3 nucleotides read TGTGCCAGCAGTCCAGGACTTATCAACTATGGCTACACCTTC. Protein sequence: CASSPGLINYGYTF.

This rearrangement joins TRBV11-2 to TRBJ2-3; D is possibly TRBD2 (6 bases). Germline loops: CDR1 SGHAT, CDR2 FQNNGV. Trimming cost V 9 bases and J 3 bases, with 16 bases left between them. CDR3 size: 14 residues. The CDR3 spells CASKWRGSTDTQYF. CDR3 sequence (DNA): TGTGCCAGTAAGTGGCGGGGAAGTACAGATACGCAGTATTTT.

Notes on this clone: This sample also contains other DNA sequences that code for the same CDR3. The chain links TRBV2 to TRBJ1-1; D is perhaps TRBD1 (5 bases). CDR1 and CDR2 (germline): SNHLY, FYNNEI. This CDR3 comprises 13 residues. The ends were cut back, 6 bases at V and 1 base at J, with 9 bases in the middle. This CDR3 reads CASRETENTEAFF. The CDR3 region has the DNA TGTGCCAGCAGAGAGACAGAGAACACTGAAGCTTTCTTT.

Here the CDR3 reads CASSYSLGQHGYTF. CDR3 nucleotide sequence: TGTGCCAGCAGTTACTCCCTAGGACAGCATGGCTACACCTTC. J is TRBJ1-2 and V is TRBV6-5; tentative D call: TRBD1 (6 bases). This CDR3 spans 14 amino acids. The V end was cut by 0 bases, the J end by 6 bases, with 11 bases between. Germline V gene lookup returns CDR1 MNHEY and CDR2 SVGAGI.

The chain joins TRBV6-5 to TRBJ1-2, with unresolved D. There are 14 residues in the CDR3. The germline V and J ends were trimmed by 5 bases and 6 bases, with 16 bases remaining between them. Germline CDR1 is MNHEY and CDR2 is SVGAGI. CDR3 residues: CASSRRGPQDGYTF. Here the CDR3 DNA reads TGTGCCAGCAGTCGTCGCGGGCCCCAGGATGGCTACACCTTC.

The chain is built from TRBV2 and TRBJ2-3, with 7 bases that match TRBD1. Germline values: CDR1 SNHLY, CDR2 FYNNEI. This CDR3 is built from 14 residues. J lost 3 bases, V lost 4 bases, and 4 bases had no gene match. The CDR3 region is CASSVLDRTDTQYF. In nucleotides, the CDR3 is TGTGCCAGCAGTGTATTGGACAGGACAGATACGCAGTATTTT.

The chain is built from TRBV4-3 and TRBJ2-3; 8 nucleotides match TRBD2. Germline CDR1 and CDR2: LGHNA and YSLEER. The CDR3 is made up of 17 amino acids. With V trimmed by 1 base and J by 1 base, 7 bases remained unmatched. The CDR3 DNA follows: TGCGCCAGCAGCCAAGGGTTCAGTAGCGGGGGCACAGATACGCAGTATTTT. As protein: CASSQGFSSGGTDTQYF.

The gene calls are TRBV4-3 and TRBJ2-3; D might be TRBD1 or TRBD2, each matching 5 bases. Trimming removed 2 bases from V and 5 bases from J, with 8 bases in between. Germline V gives CDR1 LGHNA, CDR2 YSLEER. This CDR3 region has 13 residues. The CDR3 nucleotides read TGCGCCAGCAGCCAATCGAGGGGAGATACGCAGTATTTT. Its protein is CASSQSRGDTQYF.

This sequence joins TRBV28 and TRBJ1-2, with D unclear. Per the germline V gene, CDR1 is MDHEN and CDR2 is SYDVKM. CDR3 length: 12 amino acids. V lost 7 bases and J 3 bases, leaving 9 bases between the germline ends. The CDR3 sequence: CASKAIDYGYTF. The CDR3 DNA is TGTGCCAGCAAGGCGATCGACTATGGCTACACCTTC.

This clone has only one observation. V gene TRBV27 combines with J gene TRBJ2-2, with D uncertain. Deletions cut 1 base from V and 3 bases from J, with 0 bases between. This CDR3 region has 12 residues. Germline V CDR1 and CDR2: MNHEY, SMNVEV (reference sequence). The CDR3 bases are TGTGCCAGCAGTTTATACACCGGGGAGCTGTTTTTT. This codes for CASSLYTGELFF.

The rearrangement links TRBV4-3 to TRBJ1-1; D unclear. Trimming cost V 1 base and J 3 bases, with 15 bases left between them. The CDR3 is 16 amino acids. CDR1 and CDR2 from the germline V gene are LGHNA and YSLEER. The chain's CDR3 is CASSQGFGESHTEAFF. CDR3 coding DNA: TGCGCCAGCAGCCAAGGATTCGGGGAGTCGCACACTGAAGCTTTCTTT.

The V and J genes are TRBV27 and TRBJ2-7; a weak D match, TRBD2 (6 bases). Germline CDR1 and CDR2: MNHEY and SMNVEV (reference sequence). The V end was cut by 5 bases, the J end by 4 bases, with 15 bases between. The CDR3 length is 14 residues. Here the CDR3 reads CASSRGGIRYEQYF. The CDR3 DNA reads TGTGCCAGCAGTCGGGGCGGGATAAGGTACGAGCAGTACTTC.

This clone appeared once. The junction differs from germline at one of its ends, possibly a read error. The gene calls are TRBV6-5 and TRBJ1-2; 7 bases are shared with TRBD1. CDR1 is MNHEY and CDR2 is SVGAGI in the germline V gene. The CDR3 has 13 amino acids. The CDR3 sequence is CAGSLDRNYGYTF. The CDR3 coding sequence is TGTGCCGGCAGTTTGGACAGGAACTATGGCTACACCTTC.

The chain recombines TRBV6-2 or TRBV6-3 with TRBJ2-5; no clear D. Between the trimmed V and J ends, which lost 2 bases and 5 bases, there was a span of 6 bases. The CDR3 runs to 12 residues. CDR1 and CDR2 from the germline V gene are MNHEY and SVGEGT. This chain's CDR3 is CASSYATETQYF. In DNA, the CDR3 is TGTGCCAGCAGTTACGCCACGGAGACCCAGTACTTC.

The genes are TRBV2 and TRBJ1-1; no clear D gene. Germline loops: CDR1 SNHLY, CDR2 FYNNEI. CDR3 length equals 12 residues. Trimming removed 5 bases from V and 8 bases from J, with 12 bases in between. CDR3 sequence (DNA): TGTGCCAGCAGTTTGGGTCGGCCAGAAGCTTTCTTT. It codes for CASSLGRPEAFF.